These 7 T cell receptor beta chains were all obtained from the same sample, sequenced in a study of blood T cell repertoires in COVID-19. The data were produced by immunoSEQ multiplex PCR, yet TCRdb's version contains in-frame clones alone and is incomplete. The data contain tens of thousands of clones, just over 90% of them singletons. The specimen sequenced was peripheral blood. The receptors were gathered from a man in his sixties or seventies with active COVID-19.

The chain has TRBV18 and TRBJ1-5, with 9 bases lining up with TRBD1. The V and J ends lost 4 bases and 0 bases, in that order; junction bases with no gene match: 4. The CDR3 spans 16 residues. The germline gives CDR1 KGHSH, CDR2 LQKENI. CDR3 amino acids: CASSLTGGDSNQPQHF. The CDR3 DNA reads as TGTGCCAGCTCACTAACAGGGGGCGATAGCAATCAGCCCCAGCATTTT.

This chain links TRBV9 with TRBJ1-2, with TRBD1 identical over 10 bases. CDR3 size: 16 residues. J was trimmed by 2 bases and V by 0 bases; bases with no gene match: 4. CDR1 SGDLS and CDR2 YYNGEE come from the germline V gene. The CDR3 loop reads CASSVGRDRGNYGYTF. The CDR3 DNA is TGTGCCAGCAGCGTAGGTCGGGACAGGGGCAACTATGGCTACACCTTC.

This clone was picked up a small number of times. The CDR3 spells CASKGQGALKGDTQYF. The CDR3 DNA reads TGTGCCAGCAAGGGACAGGGGGCGCTTAAAGGGGATACGCAGTATTTT. V usage is TRBV27 and J usage is TRBJ2-3; 12 positions match TRBD1. The CDR3 consists of 16 residues. Looked up from germline, CDR1 is MNHEY and CDR2 is SMNVEV (reference sequence). V dropped 7 bases and J dropped 6; count of bases not matched to a gene: 11.

Written as DNA, the CDR3 is TGCGCCAGCAGCTCCCCCGACAGGGTTGAGACCCAGTACTTC. Translation: CASSSPDRVETQYF. The chain recombines TRBV5-1 with TRBJ2-5, with 7 bases fitting TRBD1. The V gene's germline CDR1 is SGHRS and CDR2 YFSETQ. Unmatched junction bases numbered 7, after V lost 3 bases and J lost 5 bases. This CDR3 contains 14 residues. The full variable domain, completed using reference TRBV5-1 and TRBJ2-5, is KAGVTQTPRYLIKTRGQQVTLSCSPISGHRSVSWYQQTPGQGLQFLFEYFSETQRNKGNFPGRFSGRQFSNSRSEMNVSTLELGDSALYLCASSSPDRVETQYFGPGTRLLVL.

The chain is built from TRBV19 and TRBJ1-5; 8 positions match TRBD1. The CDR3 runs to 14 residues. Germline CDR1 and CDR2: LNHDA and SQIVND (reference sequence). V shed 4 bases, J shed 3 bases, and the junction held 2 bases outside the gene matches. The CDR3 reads CASSRGQDNQPQHF. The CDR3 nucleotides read TGTGCCAGTAGTAGGGGACAGGACAATCAGCCCCAGCATTTT.

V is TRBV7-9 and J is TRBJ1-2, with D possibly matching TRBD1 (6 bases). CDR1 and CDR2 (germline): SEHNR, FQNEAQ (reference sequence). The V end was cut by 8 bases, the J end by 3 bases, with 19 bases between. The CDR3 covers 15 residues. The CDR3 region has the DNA TGTGCCAGCGTCCTTGGACAGTCCGAGTACTATGGCTACACCTTC. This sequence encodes CASVLGQSEYYGYTF.

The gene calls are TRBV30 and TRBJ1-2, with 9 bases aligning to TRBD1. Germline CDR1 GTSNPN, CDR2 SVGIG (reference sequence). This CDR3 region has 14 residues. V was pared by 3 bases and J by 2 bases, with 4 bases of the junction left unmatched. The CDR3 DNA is TGTGCCTGGAGGTCCGACAGGGGGAACTATGGCTACACCTTC. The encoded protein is CAWRSDRGNYGYTF.